Only one count was recorded for the clone carrying this TCR beta chain. This entry is derived from a study of response to subunit inactivated influenza vaccine. MiXCR was run by TCRdb on the RT-PCR reads, yielding one entry per CDR3 protein. The sample shows hundreds of thousands of distinct CDR3 sequences, more than 15% of them seen only once. Trimming removed 0 bases at V and 3 bases at J, with 8 bases between. CDR3 length equals 15 residues. CDR1 and CDR2 (germline): LGHNA, YSLEER. Sample: CD4+ T cells sorted from PBMCs, taken less than 25 months after vaccination. This TCR came from a man between 50 and 69 years old who received an inactivated influenza vaccine. This rearrangement joins TRBV4-3 to TRBJ1-4, with D maybe TRBD1 (6 bases). The CDR3 DNA is TGCGCCAGCAGCCAAGATTACAGGGCTAATGAAAAACTGTTTTTT. Protein: CASSQDYRANEKLFF.